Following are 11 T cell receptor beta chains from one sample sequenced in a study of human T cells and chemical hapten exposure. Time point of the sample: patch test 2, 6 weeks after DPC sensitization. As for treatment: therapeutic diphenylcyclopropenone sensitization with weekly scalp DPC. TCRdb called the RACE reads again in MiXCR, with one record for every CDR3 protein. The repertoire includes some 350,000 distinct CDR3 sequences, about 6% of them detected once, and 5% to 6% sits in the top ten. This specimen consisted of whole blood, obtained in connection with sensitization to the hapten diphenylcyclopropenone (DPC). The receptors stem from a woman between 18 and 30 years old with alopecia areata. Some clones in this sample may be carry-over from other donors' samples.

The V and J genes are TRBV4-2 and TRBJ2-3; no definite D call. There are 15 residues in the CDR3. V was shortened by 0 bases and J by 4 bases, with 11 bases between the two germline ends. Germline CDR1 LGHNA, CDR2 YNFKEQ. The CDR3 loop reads CASSQDRFSADTQYF. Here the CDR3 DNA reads TGTGCCAGCAGCCAAGACAGGTTTAGTGCAGATACGCAGTATTTT.

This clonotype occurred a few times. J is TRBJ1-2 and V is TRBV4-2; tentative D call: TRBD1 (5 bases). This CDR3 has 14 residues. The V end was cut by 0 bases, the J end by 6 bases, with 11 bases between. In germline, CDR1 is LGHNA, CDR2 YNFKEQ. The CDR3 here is CASSQDRGTHGYTF. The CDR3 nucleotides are TGTGCCAGCAGCCAAGATCGGGGGACCCATGGCTACACCTTC.

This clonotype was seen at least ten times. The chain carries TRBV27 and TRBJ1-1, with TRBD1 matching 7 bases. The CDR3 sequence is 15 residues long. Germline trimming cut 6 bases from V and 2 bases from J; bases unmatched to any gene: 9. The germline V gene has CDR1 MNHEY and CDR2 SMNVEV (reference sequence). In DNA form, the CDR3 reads TGTGCCAGCAGATCCGGACAGGATATTAACACTGAAGCTTTCTTT. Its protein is CASRSGQDINTEAFF.

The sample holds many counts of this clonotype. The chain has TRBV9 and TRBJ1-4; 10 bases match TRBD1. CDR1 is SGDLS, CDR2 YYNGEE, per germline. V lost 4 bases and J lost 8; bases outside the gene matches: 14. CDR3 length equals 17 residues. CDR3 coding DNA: TGTGCCAGCAGCTTACACCGGGACAGGGGAGAAGGGGAAAAACTGTTTTTT. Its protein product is CASSLHRDRGEGEKLFF.

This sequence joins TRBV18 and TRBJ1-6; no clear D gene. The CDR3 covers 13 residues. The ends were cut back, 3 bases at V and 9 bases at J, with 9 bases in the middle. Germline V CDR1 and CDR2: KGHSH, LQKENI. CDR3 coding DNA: TGTGCCAGCTCACCCACGAGCAGTTCACCCCTCCACTTT. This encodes CASSPTSSSPLHF.

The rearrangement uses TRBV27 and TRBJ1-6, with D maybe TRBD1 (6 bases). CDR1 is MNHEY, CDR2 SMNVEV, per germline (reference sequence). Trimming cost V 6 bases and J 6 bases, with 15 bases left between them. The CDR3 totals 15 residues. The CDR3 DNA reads TGTGCCAGCAGATCTCAGGGGAATTTTAATTCACCCCTCCACTTT. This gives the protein CASRSQGNFNSPLHF.

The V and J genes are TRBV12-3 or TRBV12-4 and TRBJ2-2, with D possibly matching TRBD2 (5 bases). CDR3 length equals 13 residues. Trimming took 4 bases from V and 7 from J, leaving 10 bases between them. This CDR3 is CASSSVGSGELFF. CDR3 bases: TGTGCCAGCAGTTCGGTGGGGAGCGGGGAGCTGTTTTTT.

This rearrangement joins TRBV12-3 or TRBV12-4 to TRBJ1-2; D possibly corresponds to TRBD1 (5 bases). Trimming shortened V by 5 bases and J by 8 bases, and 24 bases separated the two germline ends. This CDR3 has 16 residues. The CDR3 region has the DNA TGTGCCAGCAGTCCCCAAGGTCAGGGACCCGGACCGGGCTACACCTTC. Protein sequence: CASSPQGQGPGPGYTF.

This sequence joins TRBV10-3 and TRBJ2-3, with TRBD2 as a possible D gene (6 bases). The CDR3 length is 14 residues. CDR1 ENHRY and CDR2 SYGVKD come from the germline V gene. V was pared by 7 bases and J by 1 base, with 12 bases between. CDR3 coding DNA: TGTGCCATCAAGGAGGGCTGGGGCACAGATACGCAGTATTTT. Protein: CAIKEGWGTDTQYF.

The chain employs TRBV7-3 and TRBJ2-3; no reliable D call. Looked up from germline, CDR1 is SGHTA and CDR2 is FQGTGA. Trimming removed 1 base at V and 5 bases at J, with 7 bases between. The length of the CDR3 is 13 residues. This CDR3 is CASSLMPGDTQYF. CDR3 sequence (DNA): TGTGCCAGCAGCTTAATGCCCGGAGATACGCAGTATTTT.

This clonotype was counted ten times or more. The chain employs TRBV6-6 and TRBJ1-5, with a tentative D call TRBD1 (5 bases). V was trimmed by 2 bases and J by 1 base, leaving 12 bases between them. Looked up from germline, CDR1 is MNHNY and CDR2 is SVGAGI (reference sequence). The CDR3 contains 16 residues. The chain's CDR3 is CASSYPSRDSNQPQHF. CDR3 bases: TGTGCCAGCAGTTACCCGAGCCGGGACAGCAATCAGCCCCAGCATTTT.